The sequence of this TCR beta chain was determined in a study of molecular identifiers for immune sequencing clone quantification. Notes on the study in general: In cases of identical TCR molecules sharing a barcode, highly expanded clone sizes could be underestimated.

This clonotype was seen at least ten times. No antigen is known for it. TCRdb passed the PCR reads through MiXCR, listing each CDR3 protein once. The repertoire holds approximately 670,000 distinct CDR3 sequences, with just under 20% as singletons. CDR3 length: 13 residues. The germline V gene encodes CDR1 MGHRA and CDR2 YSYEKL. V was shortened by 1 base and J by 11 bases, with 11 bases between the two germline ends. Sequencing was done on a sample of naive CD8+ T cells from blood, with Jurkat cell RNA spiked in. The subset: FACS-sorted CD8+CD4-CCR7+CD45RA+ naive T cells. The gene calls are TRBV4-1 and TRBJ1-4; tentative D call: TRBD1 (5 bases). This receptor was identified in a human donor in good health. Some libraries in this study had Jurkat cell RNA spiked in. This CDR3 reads CASSQVEGEKLFF. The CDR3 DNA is TGCGCCAGCAGCCAAGTAGAAGGGGAGAAACTGTTTTTT.